Sequencing of this T cell receptor beta chain was carried out in a study of response to subunit inactivated influenza vaccine. Study-wide findings and caveats: With each seasonal influenza vaccination, the authors suggested, few new T cells are recruited.

This clonotype was picked up many times. Antigen unknown. Germline V gene sequence: CDR1 SQVTM, CDR2 ANQGSEA. Deletions cut 7 bases from V and 8 bases from J, with 5 bases between. The CDR3 totals 8 residues. TCRdb itself ran the RT-PCR reads through MiXCR, one entry per CDR3 protein. The profile covers more than 150,000 distinct CDR3 sequences, with approximately 9.2% appearing a single time and around 9.9% taken by the ten largest. Here the sequenced sample was non-naive T cells sorted from PBMCs, taken on the day of vaccination. V gene TRBV29-1 combines with J gene TRBJ1-1; D gene uncertain. This clonotype was obtained from a man aged 45-65 years who received an inactivated influenza vaccine. CDR3 coding DNA: TGCAGCGCAAGAGAAGCTTTCTTT. Its translation is CSAREAFF.